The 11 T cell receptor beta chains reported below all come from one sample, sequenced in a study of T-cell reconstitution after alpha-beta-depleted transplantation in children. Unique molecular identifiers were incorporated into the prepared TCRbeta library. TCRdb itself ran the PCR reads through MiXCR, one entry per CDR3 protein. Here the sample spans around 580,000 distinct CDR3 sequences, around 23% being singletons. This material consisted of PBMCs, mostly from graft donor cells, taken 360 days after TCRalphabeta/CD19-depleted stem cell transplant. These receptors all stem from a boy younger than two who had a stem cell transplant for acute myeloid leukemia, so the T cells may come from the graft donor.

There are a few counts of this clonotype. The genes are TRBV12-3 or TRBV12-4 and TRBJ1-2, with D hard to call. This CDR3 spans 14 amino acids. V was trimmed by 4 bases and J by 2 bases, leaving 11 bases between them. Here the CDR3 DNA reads TGTGCCAGCAGTTGGACGGCCATGAACTATGGCTACACCTTC. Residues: CASSWTAMNYGYTF.

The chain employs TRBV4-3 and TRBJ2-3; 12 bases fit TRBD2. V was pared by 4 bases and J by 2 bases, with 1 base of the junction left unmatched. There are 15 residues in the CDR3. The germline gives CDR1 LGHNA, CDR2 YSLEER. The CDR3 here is CASSRTSGNTDTQYF. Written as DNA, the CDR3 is TGCGCCAGCAGCCGGACTAGCGGGAACACAGATACGCAGTATTTT.

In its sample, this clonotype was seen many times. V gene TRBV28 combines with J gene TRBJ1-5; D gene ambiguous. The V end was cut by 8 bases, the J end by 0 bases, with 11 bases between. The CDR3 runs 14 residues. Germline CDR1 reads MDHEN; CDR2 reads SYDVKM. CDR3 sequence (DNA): TGTGCCAGCGCCAAACGGGCTAGCAATCAGCCCCAGCATTTT. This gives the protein CASAKRASNQPQHF.

In DNA form, the CDR3 reads TGTGCCAGCAGTCTAGGGGGCCAGAGCTCCTACGAGCAGTACTTC. This sequence encodes CASSLGGQSSYEQYF. V usage is TRBV12-3 or TRBV12-4 and J usage is TRBJ2-7; 7 bases match TRBD1. The CDR3 runs 15 residues. The trim removed 5 bases at V and 0 bases at J, leaving 7 bases unmatched.

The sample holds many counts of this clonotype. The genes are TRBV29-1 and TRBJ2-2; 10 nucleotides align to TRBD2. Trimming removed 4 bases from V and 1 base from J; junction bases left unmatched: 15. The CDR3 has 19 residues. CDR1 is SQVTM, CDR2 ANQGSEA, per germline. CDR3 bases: TGCAGCGTTGCGTTATTGGGACCAGCGGGGGGGTTGAACACCGGGGAGCTGTTTTTT. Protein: CSVALLGPAGGLNTGELFF.

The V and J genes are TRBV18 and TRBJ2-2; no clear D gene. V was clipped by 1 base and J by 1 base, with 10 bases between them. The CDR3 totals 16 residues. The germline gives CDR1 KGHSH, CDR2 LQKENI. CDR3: CASSPRSSLNTGELFF. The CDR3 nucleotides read TGTGCCAGCTCACCACGATCTTCCCTGAACACCGGGGAGCTGTTTTTT.

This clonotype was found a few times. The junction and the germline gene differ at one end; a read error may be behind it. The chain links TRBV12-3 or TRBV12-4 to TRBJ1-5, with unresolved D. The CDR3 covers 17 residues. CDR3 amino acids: CASSFSSLSLGKQPQHF. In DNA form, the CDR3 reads TGTGCCAGCAGTTTCTCCAGCTTGAGCCTGGGCAAACAGCCCCAGCATTTT.

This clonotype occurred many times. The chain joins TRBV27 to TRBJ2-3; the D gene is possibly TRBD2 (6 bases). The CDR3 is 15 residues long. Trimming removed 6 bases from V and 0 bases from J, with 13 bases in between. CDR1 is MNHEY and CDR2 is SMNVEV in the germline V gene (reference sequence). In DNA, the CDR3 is TGTGCCAGCAGATCCTGGGGGACTAGCACAGATACGCAGTATTTT. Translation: CASRSWGTSTDTQYF.

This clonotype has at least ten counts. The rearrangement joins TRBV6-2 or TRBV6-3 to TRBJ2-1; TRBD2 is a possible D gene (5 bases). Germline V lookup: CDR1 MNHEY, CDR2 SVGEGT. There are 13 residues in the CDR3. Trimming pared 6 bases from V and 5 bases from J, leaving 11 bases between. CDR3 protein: CASRHREHNEQFF. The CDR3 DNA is TGTGCCAGCAGGCACCGGGAACACAATGAGCAGTTCTTC.

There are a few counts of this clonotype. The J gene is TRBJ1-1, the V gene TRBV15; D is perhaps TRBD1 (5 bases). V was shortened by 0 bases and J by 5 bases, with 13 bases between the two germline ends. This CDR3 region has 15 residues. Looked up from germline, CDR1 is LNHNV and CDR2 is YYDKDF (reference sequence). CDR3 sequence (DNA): TGTGCCACCAGCAGAGAAGGGGAAGGGGTAACTGAAGCTTTCTTT. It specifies CATSREGEGVTEAFF.

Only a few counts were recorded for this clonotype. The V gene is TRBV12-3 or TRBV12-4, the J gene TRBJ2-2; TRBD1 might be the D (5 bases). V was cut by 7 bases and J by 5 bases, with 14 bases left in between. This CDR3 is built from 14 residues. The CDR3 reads CASIGAVGTGELFF. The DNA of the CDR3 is TGTGCCAGCATAGGGGCAGTCGGAACCGGGGAGCTGTTTTTT.